The T cell receptor (beta chain) under discussion was sequenced for a study of blood T cell repertoires in COVID-19. This CDR3 contains 14 residues. Germline V gene sequence: CDR1 MNHNY, CDR2 SVGAGI (reference sequence). V was cut by 0 bases and J by 3 bases, with 9 bases left in between. To note about this clone: Within the sample, other DNA sequences also encode this same CDR3.

Data came from immunoSEQ multiplex PCR; TCRdb stores just in-frame clones and leaves some out. The sample lists about 170,000 clones, 70% to 85% occurring once. Sequenced material: peripheral blood. This sequence originates from a man in his sixties who had recovered from COVID-19. The chain has TRBV6-6 and TRBJ2-7; the D gene is possibly TRBD1 (5 bases). CDR3 in DNA: TGTGCCAGCAGTTACTCGGCAGGGTTCTACGAGCAGTACTTC. This encodes CASSYSAGFYEQYF.